These 30 T cell receptor beta chains share one sample of origin, sequenced in a study of blood T cells in healthy people across ages. The second PCR ran about 6 to 12 cycles with a sample-barcoded 5' primer and J-beta primers. TCRdb re-derived calls from the 5' RACE reads in MiXCR, one entry per CDR3 protein. The sample lists approximately 800,000 distinct CDR3 sequences, under 40% occurring once. The sample taken for sequencing was blood. The receptors stem from a young man in good health.

Many counts were recorded for this clonotype. The V and J genes are TRBV5-1 and TRBJ2-3; D gene uncertain. The V gene's germline CDR1 is SGHRS and CDR2 YFSETQ. This CDR3 has 13 residues. V shed 0 bases and J shed 2 bases, with 4 bases lying between them. The CDR3 bases are TGCGCCAGCAGCTTGGGGAACACAGATACGCAGTATTTT. Protein sequence: CASSLGNTDTQYF.

This chain connects TRBV7-2 to TRBJ2-1, with 9 bases identical to TRBD2. The V gene's germline CDR1 is SGHTA and CDR2 FQGNSA. The CDR3 covers 15 residues. J lost 6 bases, V lost 1 base, and 4 bases had no gene match. DNA of the CDR3: TGTGCCAGCAGCTTAGGAAGCGGGGGGAGCAATGAGCAGTTCTTC. This gives the protein CASSLGSGGSNEQFF.

This clonotype has only a few counts. The chain couples TRBV5-1 to TRBJ1-2; no reliable D call. CDR3 length: 12 residues. The germline V gene encodes CDR1 SGHRS and CDR2 YFSETQ. V shed 4 bases and J shed 8 bases, with 12 bases lying between them. In DNA, the CDR3 is TGCGCCAGCAGCCTCCGAAGTGACGGCTACACCTTC. Amino acid sequence: CASSLRSDGYTF.

This clonotype showed up many times. The rearrangement joins TRBV29-1 to TRBJ2-1, with TRBD2 matching 7 bases. CDR1 is SQVTM and CDR2 is ANQGSEA in the germline V gene. The V segment lost 8 bases and the J segment 7 bases; nucleotides outside the gene matches: 8. The CDR3 totals 12 residues. The CDR3 DNA follows: TGCAGCTTCCGACTGGGGGGGAATGAGCAGTTCTTC. Translated, it gives CSFRLGGNEQFF.

This chain links TRBV4-2 with TRBJ1-4; TRBD1 is a possible D gene (6 bases). CDR1 is LGHNA and CDR2 is YNFKEQ in the germline V gene. The CDR3 has 12 amino acids. V lost 2 bases, J lost 8 bases, and 6 bases lay in between. The CDR3 reads CASSQQGEKLFF. DNA of the CDR3: TGTGCCAGCAGCCAACAGGGGGAAAAACTGTTTTTT.

This clonotype showed up just a few times. This rearrangement joins TRBV4-2 to TRBJ2-1, with D unresolved. Germline CDR1 is LGHNA and CDR2 is YNFKEQ. The V gene lost 2 bases and the J gene lost 7 bases, with 12 bases spanning the gap. This CDR3 is built from 14 residues. This chain's CDR3 is CASSQHRALNEQFF. As DNA, the CDR3 is TGTGCCAGCAGCCAACACCGGGCCCTAAATGAGCAGTTCTTC.

The chain has TRBV7-2 and TRBJ2-4; TRBD1 is a possible D gene (7 bases). Looked up from germline, CDR1 is SGHTA and CDR2 is FQGNSA. The CDR3 totals 14 residues. V lost 4 bases and J lost 13, with 20 bases in between. The CDR3 reads CASSSGGGEREQYF. The CDR3 region has the DNA TGTGCCAGCAGCTCAGGGGGTGGGGAACGGGAGCAGTACTTC.

This clonotype was detected a few times. The chain joins TRBV2 to TRBJ1-2, with D maybe TRBD1 (5 bases). Germline V CDR1 and CDR2: SNHLY, FYNNEI. The CDR3 contains 14 residues. The germline V and J ends were trimmed by 8 bases and 8 bases, with 21 bases remaining between them. The DNA for the CDR3 is TGTGCCAGCGGGGGACGCCGCCTTATCTTCGGCTACACCTTC. It encodes CASGGRRLIFGYTF. Full variable domain (missing parts from reference TRBV2 and TRBJ1-2): EPEVTQTPSHQVTQMGQEVILRCVPISNHLYFYWYRQILGQKVEFLVSFYNNEISEKSEIFDDQFSVERPDGSNFTLKIRSTKLEDSAMYFCASGGRRLIFGYTFGSGTRLTVV.

The rearrangement links TRBV5-1 to TRBJ2-5, with a tentative D call TRBD2 (6 bases). CDR1 and CDR2 from the germline V gene are SGHRS and YFSETQ. V shed 0 bases and J shed 4 bases, with 19 bases lying between them. This CDR3 contains 17 residues. For the CDR3, the DNA is TGCGCCAGCAGCTTGGGAGGGACCCCCGGGAGTACAGAGACCCAGTACTTC. It is translated as CASSLGGTPGSTETQYF.

This clonotype has a handful of counts. This chain uses TRBV20-1 with TRBJ2-1; 7 bases are a match to TRBD2. CDR3 size: 14 residues. V gave up 3 bases and J gave up 4 bases; unmatched junction bases: 6. CDR1 and CDR2 from the germline V gene are DFQATT and SNEGSKA (reference sequence). The chain's CDR3 is CSASSPGGYNEQFF. The CDR3 DNA is TGCAGTGCTAGCTCCCCGGGGGGATACAATGAGCAGTTCTTC.

This clonotype was seen more than once but under ten times. The rearrangement joins TRBV9 to TRBJ1-3, with D perhaps TRBD1 (5 bases). From germline, CDR1 is SGDLS and CDR2 YYNGEE. This CDR3 has 15 residues. Trimming cost V 0 bases and J 0 bases, with 7 bases left between them. CDR3 residues: CASSVDDSSGNTIYF. In DNA, the CDR3 is TGTGCCAGCAGCGTAGACGACAGCTCTGGAAACACCATATATTTT.

The CDR3 spells CASSIGTGTDQPQHF. The DNA for the CDR3 is TGTGCCAGCAGTATCGGGACAGGGACGGATCAGCCCCAGCATTTT. This sequence joins TRBV12-3 or TRBV12-4 and TRBJ1-5; 9 bases are a match to TRBD1. J was trimmed by 5 bases and V by 5 bases; bases with no gene match: 7. The CDR3 sequence is 15 residues long.

Ten or more counts support this clonotype. The rearrangement uses TRBV12-3 or TRBV12-4 and TRBJ2-1; D gene ambiguous. V was shortened by 5 bases and J by 8 bases, with 4 bases between the two germline ends. The CDR3 is made up of 10 amino acids. CDR3 loop: CASSIDEQFF. The DNA for the CDR3 is TGTGCCAGCAGTATTGATGAGCAGTTCTTC.

J is TRBJ2-3 and V is TRBV30, with D possibly TRBD2 on 5 matching bases. The CDR3 is made up of 12 amino acids. The germline V gene encodes CDR1 GTSNPN and CDR2 SVGIG (reference sequence). Trimming left V 4 bases short and J 8 bases short, with 13 bases between. CDR3 loop: CAWTLVGGTQYF. The CDR3, as DNA: TGTGCCTGGACCCTAGTAGGAGGTACGCAGTATTTT. The entire variable domain, with the rest obtained from reference TRBV30 and TRBJ2-3, is as follows: SQTIHQWPATLVQPVGSPLSLECTVEGTSNPNLYWYRQAAGRGLQLLFYSVGIGQISSEVPQNLSASRPQDRQFILSSKKLLLSDSGFYLCAWTLVGGTQYFGPGTRLTVL.

This clonotype came up many times. The chain combines TRBV12-3 or TRBV12-4 with TRBJ1-2; D is perhaps TRBD1 (5 bases). The CDR3 consists of 14 residues. V lost 4 bases and J 2 bases, leaving 11 bases between the germline ends. CDR3 protein: CASSSWGGNYGYTF. The CDR3 DNA reads TGTGCCAGCAGTTCCTGGGGGGGAAACTATGGCTACACCTTC.

This chain links TRBV7-2 with TRBJ2-2, with 8 bases identical to TRBD1. This CDR3 spans 15 amino acids. The germline CDR1 and CDR2 sequences are SGHTA and FQGNSA. With 7 bases clipped from V and 5 bases from J, the junction kept 9 bases outside the gene matches. CDR3: CASTLDRVKTGELFF. CDR3 DNA sequence: TGTGCCAGCACCCTGGACAGGGTTAAGACCGGGGAGCTGTTTTTT.

V usage is TRBV20-1 and J usage is TRBJ1-1, with 9 bases identical to TRBD1. V lost 1 base and J lost 4; bases outside the gene matches: 4. This CDR3 comprises 14 residues. CDR1 and CDR2 from the germline V gene are DFQATT and SNEGSKA (reference sequence). The CDR3, as DNA: TGCAGTGCTAGAGGGGACAGGGACTTCACTGAAGCTTTCTTT. This codes for CSARGDRDFTEAFF.

The table lists this clonotype with a few counts. The rearrangement uses TRBV2 and TRBJ1-1; tentative D call: TRBD1 (5 bases). Trimming removed 6 bases from V and 6 bases from J, with 8 bases in between. The germline V gene has CDR1 SNHLY and CDR2 FYNNEI. This CDR3 contains 11 residues. The CDR3 DNA reads as TGTGCCAGCAGGGGGGGACCTGAAGCTTTCTTT. Translating gives CASRGGPEAFF.

This clonotype was recorded at least ten times. The chain couples TRBV12-3 or TRBV12-4 to TRBJ1-2; D unclear. This CDR3 spans 13 amino acids. V dropped 5 bases and J dropped 2 bases, with 9 bases sitting between them. In nucleotides, the CDR3 is TGTGCCAGCAGTGACCGACTCAACTATGGCTACACCTTC. It codes for CASSDRLNYGYTF.

The J gene is TRBJ1-1, the V gene TRBV27; D gene uncertain. V was clipped by 2 bases and J by 1 base, with 11 bases between them. CDR1 and CDR2 (germline): MNHEY, SMNVEV (reference sequence). The CDR3 consists of 15 residues. CDR3 protein: CASSLSFSRNTEAFF. The DNA of the CDR3 is TGTGCCAGCAGTTTAAGTTTCTCGAGGAACACTGAAGCTTTCTTT.

This clonotype was counted a few times. This chain links TRBV27 with TRBJ1-1, with D perhaps TRBD1 (6 bases). The CDR3 extends over 14 amino acids. Germline V gives CDR1 MNHEY, CDR2 SMNVEV (reference sequence). The ends were cut back, 6 bases at V and 1 base at J, with 12 bases in the middle. The DNA of the CDR3 is TGTGCCAGCAGCTCCGGGGGGGCGAACACTGAAGCTTTCTTT. Encoded protein: CASSSGGANTEAFF.

The rearrangement links TRBV12-3 or TRBV12-4 to TRBJ1-1; D gene ambiguous. V was clipped by 5 bases and J by 5 bases, with 12 bases between them. The CDR3 totals 13 residues. CDR3 coding DNA: TGTGCCAGCAGTGGCTTCGGTGGGACTGAAGCTTTCTTT. It translates to CASSGFGGTEAFF.

This clonotype was seen many times. The V gene is TRBV7-9, the J gene TRBJ1-4, with a possible D match to TRBD1 (6 bases). CDR1 SEHNR and CDR2 FQNEAQ come from the germline V gene (reference sequence). The CDR3 contains 16 residues. V dropped 6 bases and J dropped 5 bases, with 19 bases sitting between them. The chain's CDR3 is CASSTSRGGLNEKLFF. The DNA for the CDR3 is TGTGCCAGCAGTACATCCCGCGGGGGGCTGAATGAAAAACTGTTTTTT. The variable domain in full, with the rest retrieved from reference TRBV7-9 and TRBJ1-4, is DTGVSQNPRHKITKRGQNVTFRCDPISEHNRLYWYRQTLGQGPEFLTYFQNEAQLEKSRLLSDRFSAERPKGSFSTLEIQRTEQGDSAMYLCASSTSRGGLNEKLFFGSGTQLSVL.

This rearrangement joins TRBV4-3 to TRBJ2-2, with D possibly TRBD1 on 5 matching bases. Between the trimmed V and J ends, which lost 0 bases and 4 bases, there was a span of 6 bases. Germline lookup yields CDR1 LGHNA and CDR2 YSLEER. There are 14 residues in the CDR3. The CDR3 DNA follows: TGCGCCAGCAGCCAAGACAGGGCCACCGGGGAGCTGTTTTTT. As protein: CASSQDRATGELFF.

The chain carries TRBV20-1 and TRBJ1-2; D not certain. The germline V gene encodes CDR1 DFQATT and CDR2 SNEGSKA (reference sequence). V dropped 1 base and J dropped 8 bases, with 20 bases sitting between them. The CDR3 is 15 residues long. In nucleotides, the CDR3 is TGCAGTGCTAGAGGTGCGAGGGTTGATTCGGCGGGCTACACCTTC. Translating it yields CSARGARVDSAGYTF.

This clonotype showed up just a few times. The genes are TRBV3-1 and TRBJ2-1; D ambiguous. Germline CDR1 and CDR2: LGHDT and YNNKEL (reference sequence). The V end was cut by 4 bases, the J end by 4 bases, with 11 bases between. The CDR3 totals 14 residues. In DNA form, the CDR3 reads TGTGCCAGCAGCCCCCGGCGGCCATACAATGAGCAGTTCTTC. It encodes CASSPRRPYNEQFF.

The chain joins TRBV20-1 to TRBJ1-4; D uncertain. Germline V CDR1 and CDR2: DFQATT, SNEGSKA (reference sequence). The CDR3 runs 13 residues. The V end was cut by 6 bases, the J end by 2 bases, with 10 bases between. This CDR3 reads CSAEGGTNEKLFF. In DNA form, the CDR3 reads TGCAGTGCGGAGGGAGGGACTAATGAAAAACTGTTTTTT.

The chain combines TRBV27 with TRBJ1-5; D unresolved. Trimming cost V 5 bases and J 4 bases, with 9 bases left between them. The CDR3 contains 13 residues. Looked up from germline, CDR1 is MNHEY and CDR2 is SMNVEV (reference sequence). The CDR3 sequence: CASSVGPNQPQHF. CDR3 bases: TGTGCCAGCAGTGTAGGGCCGAATCAGCCCCAGCATTTT.

CDR3 bases: TGCAGCGTTTTGCCTTTTGATCCGAACACTGAAGCTTTCTTT. This encodes CSVLPFDPNTEAFF. This chain uses TRBV29-1 with TRBJ1-1; D uncertain. This CDR3 is 14 amino acids long. The V and J ends lost 5 bases and 1 base respectively, with 14 bases between them. CDR1 SQVTM and CDR2 ANQGSEA come from the germline V gene.

The chain carries TRBV2 and TRBJ1-2; 8 nucleotides agree with TRBD1. Germline V gene sequence: CDR1 SNHLY, CDR2 FYNNEI. Unmatched junction bases numbered 12, after V lost 5 bases and J lost 4 bases. The CDR3 length is 16 residues. CDR3: CASSPPTGAYIYGYTF. The DNA for the CDR3 is TGTGCCAGCAGTCCACCGACAGGGGCCTATATCTATGGCTACACCTTC.